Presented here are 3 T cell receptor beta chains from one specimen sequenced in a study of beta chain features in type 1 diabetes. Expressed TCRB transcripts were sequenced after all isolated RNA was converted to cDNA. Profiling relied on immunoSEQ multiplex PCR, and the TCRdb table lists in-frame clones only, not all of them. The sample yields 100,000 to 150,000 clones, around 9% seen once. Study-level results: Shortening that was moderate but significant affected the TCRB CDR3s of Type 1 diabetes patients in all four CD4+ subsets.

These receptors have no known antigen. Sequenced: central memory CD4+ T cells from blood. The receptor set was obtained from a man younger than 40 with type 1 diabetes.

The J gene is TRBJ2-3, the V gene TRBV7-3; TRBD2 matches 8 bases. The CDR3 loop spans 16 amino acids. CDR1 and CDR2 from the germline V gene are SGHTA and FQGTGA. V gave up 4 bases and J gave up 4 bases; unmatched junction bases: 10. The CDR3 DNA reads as TGTGCCAGCAGCTCCCTCGGGACTAGTGCCTCAGATACGCAGTATTTT. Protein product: CASSSLGTSASDTQYF.

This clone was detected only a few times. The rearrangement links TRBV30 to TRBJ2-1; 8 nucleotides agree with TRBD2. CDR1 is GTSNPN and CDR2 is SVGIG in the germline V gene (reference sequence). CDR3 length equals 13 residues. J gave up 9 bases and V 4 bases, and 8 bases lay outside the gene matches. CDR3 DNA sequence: TGTGCCTGGAACCCCGGGGGGGGCAGTGAGCAGTTCTTC. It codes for CAWNPGGGSEQFF. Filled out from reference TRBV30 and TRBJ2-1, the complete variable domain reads SQTIHQWPATLVQPVGSPLSLECTVEGTSNPNLYWYRQAAGRGLQLLFYSVGIGQISSEVPQNLSASRPQDRQFILSSKKLLLSDSGFYLCAWNPGGGSEQFFGPGTRLTVL.

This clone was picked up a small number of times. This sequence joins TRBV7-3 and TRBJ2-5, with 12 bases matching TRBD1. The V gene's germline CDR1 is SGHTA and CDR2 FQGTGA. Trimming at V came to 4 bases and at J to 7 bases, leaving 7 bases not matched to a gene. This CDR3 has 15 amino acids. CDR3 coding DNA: TGTGCCAGCAGCTCCGGGACAGGGGGCTGGGGGACCCAGTACTTC. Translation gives CASSSGTGGWGTQYF.